A selection of T cell receptor beta chains follows, all from one sample in a study of T-cell reconstitution after alpha-beta-depleted transplantation in children. TCRdb re-called the PCR reads through MiXCR, storing one row per CDR3 protein. The sample has 400,000 to 500,000 distinct CDR3 sequences; roughly a tenth are singletons. Sequences were derived from PBMCs from the stem cell graft donor, sampled from the stem cell graft. The receptors stem from a human donor who donated a stem cell graft to a child with acute myeloid leukemia. Each CDR3 is given with its conserved first and last residue. Fields, in order: clone size, J gene, D gene, V gene, CDR3 DNA, CDR3 protein. A D gene is named only where the DNA matches it firmly. Clone size is given for some rows only: seen once, a few or many times, or a class if the clone is expanded.

.	TRBJ2-1	TRBD2	TRBV20-1	TGCAGTGCTAGTCGACTAGCGGGTCCCCACAATGAGCAGTTCTTC	CSASRLAGPHNEQFF
many	TRBJ2-5	TRBD1	TRBV29-1	TGCAGCGTCGAGACAGGGGAGATAGAGACCCAGTACTTC	CSVETGEIETQYF
.	TRBJ2-1	TRBD2	TRBV29-1	TGCAGCGTTGTACTTTTGGCGGGAGCCCAGAATGAGCAGTTCTTC	CSVVLLAGAQNEQFF
few	TRBJ2-1	TRBD1	TRBV29-1	TGCAGCGTCTCCGCGCCGGGACAGACCTACAATGAGCAGTTCTTC	CSVSAPGQTYNEQFF
few	TRBJ2-1	TRBD2	TRBV3-1	TGTGCCAGCAGCCAACCTACGGGACTAGCGGGGCGGCAGTTCTTC	CASSQPTGLAGRQFF
.	TRBJ2-1	.	TRBV5-1	TGCGCCAGCAGCAGATCTAGCGTCTCCTACAATGAGCAGTTCTTC	CASSRSSVSYNEQFF
.	TRBJ2-5	.	TRBV12-3/TRBV12-4	TGTGCCAGCAGTTTTCCAGACATGGGGCAAGAGACCCAGTACTTC	CASSFPDMGQETQYF
few	TRBJ1-3	.	TRBV20-1	TGCAGTGCCCTTAAGGGGGCTGGAAACACCATATATTTT	CSALKGAGNTIYF
many	TRBJ2-2	TRBD1	TRBV5-8	TGTGCCAGCAGCTTGCCGGGACAGGGCGAAAGGGAGCTGTTTTTT	CASSLPGQGERELFF
.	TRBJ2-2	TRBD1	TRBV12-3/TRBV12-4	TGTGCCAGCAGTCACAGGGGCTCAGACACCGGGGAGCTGTTTTTT	CASSHRGSDTGELFF
.	TRBJ2-3	TRBD2	TRBV7-2	TGTGCCAGCAGCTTGGAGGGACTAGCGGGAGTACAGTATTTT	CASSLEGLAGVQYF
.	TRBJ2-7	TRBD1	TRBV20-1	TGCAGTGCTAGGAACCCGGGACAGGGACACGAGCAGTACTTC	CSARNPGQGHEQYF
few	TRBJ2-2	.	TRBV20-1	TGCAGTGCTAACGCAGGGGATACCGGGGAGCTGTTTTTT	CSANAGDTGELFF
.	TRBJ2-7	TRBD1	TRBV6-5	TGTGCCAGCAGTTCCCCCCGGGACAGGGACCCCTACGAGCAGTACTTC	CASSSPRDRDPYEQYF
few	TRBJ2-2	.	TRBV3-1	TGTGCCAGCAGCCAAGGCGGAGCACTGAACACCGGGGAGCTGTTTTTT	CASSQGGALNTGELFF
many	TRBJ2-5	.	TRBV29-1	TGCAGCGTTTCAAGTGAGACCCAGTACTTC	CSVSSETQYF
.	TRBJ2-2	TRBD2	TRBV29-1	TGCAGCGCTAGCGGGTTCACCGGGGAGCTGTTTTTT	CSASGFTGELFF
few	TRBJ2-7	TRBD1	TRBV5-1	TGCGCCAGCAGCTCCCGGGACAGGCGCGACGAGCAGTACTTC	CASSSRDRRDEQYF
few	TRBJ2-5	.	TRBV20-1	TGCAGTGCCCGCCAGTGGGGGGGCGAGGAGACCCAGTACTTC	CSARQWGGEETQYF
few	TRBJ2-5	.	TRBV20-1	TGCAGTGCTAGAGTCTCCGACGGGGACCAAGAGACCCAGTACTTC	CSARVSDGDQETQYF
few	TRBJ2-3	TRBD2	TRBV28	TGTGCCAGCAGACCCCCGGGACTAGAAGTACGTACAGATACGCAGTATTTT	CASRPPGLEVRTDTQYF
many	TRBJ2-2	.	TRBV6-6	TGTGCCAGCAGGGACACCGGGGAGCTGTTTTTT	CASRDTGELFF
many	TRBJ2-1	TRBD2	TRBV15	TGTGCCACCAGCAGAGACCTAATCGGGGGGTACTACAATGAGCAGTTCTTC	CATSRDLIGGYYNEQFF
few	TRBJ2-1	TRBD2	TRBV6-2/TRBV6-3	TGTGCCAGCATCACCGGGACTAGCGGGAAGAATGAGCAGTTCTTC	CASITGTSGKNEQFF
.	TRBJ2-5	.	TRBV7-2	TGTGCCAGCAGCGGTCGCGCGCTAGCGATTGGGGAGACCCAGTACTTC	CASSGRALAIGETQYF
few	TRBJ2-1	TRBD1	TRBV10-3	TGTGCCATCAGTACGACGGGACAGGTCACCAATGAGCAGTTCTTC	CAISTTGQVTNEQFF
few	TRBJ2-1	TRBD2	TRBV7-2	TGTGCCAGCAGCAACGTACTAGCGGCCAGAAACAATGAGCAGTTCTTC	CASSNVLAARNNEQFF
.	TRBJ1-6	.	TRBV10-3	TGTGCCATCAGACCGGACATGACCAGTTCACCCCTCCACTTT	CAIRPDMTSSPLHF
few	TRBJ2-3	.	TRBV3-1	TGTGCCAGCAGCCCCGTCCTCACCGCAGATACGCGGTATTTT	CASSPVLTADTRYF
many	TRBJ1-1	.	TRBV10-2	TGCGCCAGCAGTGAGTCAAGGGGTGAAGCTTTCTTT	CASSESRGEAFF
.	TRBJ2-7	TRBD2	TRBV7-9	TGTGCCAGCAGTCAAGCCGCGAGCGGGGCCTACGAGCAGTACTTC	CASSQAASGAYEQYF
.	TRBJ2-7	.	TRBV12-3/TRBV12-4	TGTGCCAGCAATACAGGCCGCTCCTACGAGCAGTACTTC	CASNTGRSYEQYF
.	TRBJ2-5	TRBD1	TRBV28	TGTGCCAGCAGTCCCTATGGGACAGGGGAGACCCAGTACTTC	CASSPYGTGETQYF
.	TRBJ2-1	TRBD1	TRBV7-9	TGTGCCAGCAGCCTGTGGACAGGGCAATACAATGAGCAGTTCTTC	CASSLWTGQYNEQFF
few	TRBJ2-5	TRBD2	TRBV11-2	TGTGCCAGCAGTCCCGTAGTCGCGGGAGGGGAGACCCAGTACTTC	CASSPVVAGGETQYF
.	TRBJ2-1	TRBD2	TRBV20-1	TGCAGTGCTGCCAAAGCGGGAGTCGGTTACAATGAGCAGTTCTTC	CSAAKAGVGYNEQFF
.	TRBJ2-1	TRBD2	TRBV29-1	TGCAGCGTGGAGACTAGCGAGCAGTTCTTC	CSVETSEQFF
.	TRBJ2-2	.	TRBV6-1	TGTGCCAGCAGTCCCCGGACAGTGAACACCGGGGAGCTGTTTTTT	CASSPRTVNTGELFF
.	TRBJ2-1	TRBD2	TRBV12-3/TRBV12-4	TGTGCCAGCAGCGCGGGGGGTTTGGGGCAGTTCTTC	CASSAGGLGQFF
.	TRBJ1-2	.	TRBV7-9	TGTGCCAGCAGCTTAGACTCTGGCAGGGAATCCACCTTC	CASSLDSGRESTF
.	TRBJ2-7	.	TRBV4-1	TGCGCCAGCAGCCAAGGGGGGCAGACCTACGAGCAGTACTTC	CASSQGGQTYEQYF
.	TRBJ1-6	.	TRBV6-1	TGTGCCAGCAGTGAGATGACAGTCCGGAATAATTCACCCCTCCACTTT	CASSEMTVRNNSPLHF
few	TRBJ1-2	.	TRBV6-2/TRBV6-3	TGTGCCACCCGGGACTATGGCTACACCTTC	CATRDYGYTF
many	TRBJ2-3	TRBD1	TRBV12-3/TRBV12-4	TGTGCCAGCAGTCGCGCTTCAGGGGGAGATACGCAGTATTTT	CASSRASGGDTQYF
many	TRBJ2-3	.	TRBV18	TGTGCCAGCTCGCCTTACACAGATACGCAGTATTTT	CASSPYTDTQYF
many	TRBJ1-2	.	TRBV9	TGTGCCAGCAGCCCTGAAGGGCTCGGTGGCTACACCTTC	CASSPEGLGGYTF
.	TRBJ2-2	.	TRBV7-2	TGTGCCAGCAGCCGGGGACCCGGGGAGCTGTTTTTT	CASSRGPGELFF
.	TRBJ1-2	.	TRBV5-6	TGTGCCAGCAGCTTGCATCCTGGGATCGATGGCTACACCTTC	CASSLHPGIDGYTF
.	TRBJ1-1	.	TRBV12-3/TRBV12-4	TGTGCCAGCAAACGGTTGAGGGACACTGAAGCTTTCTTT	CASKRLRDTEAFF
few	TRBJ2-7	.	TRBV6-5	TGTGCCAGCAGTTACTCGGGTGGATTCTACGAGCAGTACTTC	CASSYSGGFYEQYF
.	TRBJ1-2	.	TRBV20-1	TGCAGTGCTTTGGACGGTGGAGTATATGGCTACACCTTC	CSALDGGVYGYTF
few	TRBJ2-7	.	TRBV5-1	TGCGCCAGCAGCTCGGGGCAAACGGGAGAAGCCTACGAGCAGTACTTC	CASSSGQTGEAYEQYF
.	TRBJ2-5	TRBD2	TRBV20-1	TGCAGCTTTAGGGCGGGAGGCCAAGAGACCCAGTACTTC	CSFRAGGQETQYF